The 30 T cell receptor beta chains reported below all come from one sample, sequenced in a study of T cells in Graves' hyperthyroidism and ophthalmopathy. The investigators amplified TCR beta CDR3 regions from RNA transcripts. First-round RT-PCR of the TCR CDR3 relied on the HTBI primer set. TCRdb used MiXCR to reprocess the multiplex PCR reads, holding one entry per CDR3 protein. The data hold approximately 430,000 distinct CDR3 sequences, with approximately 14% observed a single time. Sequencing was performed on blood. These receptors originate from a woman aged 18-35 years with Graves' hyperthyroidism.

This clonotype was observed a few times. CDR3 sequence reads: CASKVEQGRTGELFF. DNA of the CDR3: TGTGCCAGCAAGGTGGAACAGGGTCGGACCGGGGAGCTGTTTTTT. This sequence joins TRBV12-3 or TRBV12-4 and TRBJ2-2, with D possibly TRBD1 on 6 matching bases. V lost 7 bases to trimming and J lost 5 bases, with 17 bases between them. This CDR3 has 15 residues.

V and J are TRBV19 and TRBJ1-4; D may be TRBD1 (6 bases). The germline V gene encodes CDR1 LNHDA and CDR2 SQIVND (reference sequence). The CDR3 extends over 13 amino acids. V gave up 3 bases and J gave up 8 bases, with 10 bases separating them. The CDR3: CASSITGTEKLFF. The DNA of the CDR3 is TGTGCCAGTAGTATTACCGGGACAGAAAAACTGTTTTTT. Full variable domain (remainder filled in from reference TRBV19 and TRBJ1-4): DGGITQSPKYLFRKEGQNVTLSCEQNLNHDAMYWYRQDPGQGLRLIYYSQIVNDFQKGDIAEGYSVSREKKESFPLTVTSAQKNPTAFYLCASSITGTEKLFFGSGTQLSVL.

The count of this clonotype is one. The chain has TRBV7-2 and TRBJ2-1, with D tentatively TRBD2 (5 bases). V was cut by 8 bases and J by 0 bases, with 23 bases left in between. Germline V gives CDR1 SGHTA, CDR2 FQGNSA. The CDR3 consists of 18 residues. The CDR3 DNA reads TGTGCCAGCTCACCACCGTACGGGAACCTGCTCTCCTACAATGAGCAGTTCTTC. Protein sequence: CASSPPYGNLLSYNEQFF.

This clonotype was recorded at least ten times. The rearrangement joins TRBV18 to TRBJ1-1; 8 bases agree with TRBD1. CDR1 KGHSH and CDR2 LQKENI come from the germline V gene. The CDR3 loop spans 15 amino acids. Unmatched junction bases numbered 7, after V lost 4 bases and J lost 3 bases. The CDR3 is CASSRDRGGDTEAFF. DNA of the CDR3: TGTGCCAGCTCACGCGACAGGGGTGGGGACACTGAAGCTTTCTTT.

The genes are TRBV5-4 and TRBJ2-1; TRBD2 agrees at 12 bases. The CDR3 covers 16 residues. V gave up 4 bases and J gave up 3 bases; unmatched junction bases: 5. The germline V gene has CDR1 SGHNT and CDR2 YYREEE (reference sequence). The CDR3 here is CASSPWTSGIYNEQFF. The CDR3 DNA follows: TGTGCCAGCAGCCCCTGGACTAGCGGGATCTACAATGAGCAGTTCTTC.

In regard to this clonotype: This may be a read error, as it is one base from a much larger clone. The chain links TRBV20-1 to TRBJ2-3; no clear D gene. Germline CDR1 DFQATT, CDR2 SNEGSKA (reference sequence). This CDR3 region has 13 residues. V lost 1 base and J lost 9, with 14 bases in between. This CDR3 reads CSARGITRGTQYF. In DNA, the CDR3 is TGCAGTGCTAGAGGAATTACAAGAGGCACGCAGTATTTT.

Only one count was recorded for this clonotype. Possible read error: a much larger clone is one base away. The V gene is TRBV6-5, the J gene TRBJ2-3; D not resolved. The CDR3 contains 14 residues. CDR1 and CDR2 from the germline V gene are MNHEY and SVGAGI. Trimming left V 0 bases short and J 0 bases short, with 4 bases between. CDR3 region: CASSYSDSTDTQYF. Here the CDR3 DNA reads TGTGCCAGCAGTTACTCGGACAGCACAGATACGCAGTATTTT.

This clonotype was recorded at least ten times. Written as DNA, the CDR3 is TGTGCCAGCAGCCAAGAGTCAGGGACCGTGAACACTGAAGCTTTCTTT. Amino acids: CASSQESGTVNTEAFF. The chain combines TRBV3-1 with TRBJ1-1; maybe TRBD1 (5 bases). The CDR3 loop spans 16 amino acids. From germline, CDR1 is LGHDT and CDR2 YNNKEL (reference sequence). The germline V and J ends were trimmed by 0 bases and 0 bases, with 11 bases remaining between them.

The CDR3 is CASSDSLGEQYF. The CDR3 nucleotides read TGTGCCAGCAGTGACTCGCTCGGGGAGCAGTACTTC. The chain combines TRBV6-4 with TRBJ2-7; D gene unclear. This CDR3 comprises 12 residues. The V and J ends lost 0 bases and 7 bases respectively, with 7 bases between them. Germline CDR1 reads MRHNA; CDR2 reads SNTAGT.

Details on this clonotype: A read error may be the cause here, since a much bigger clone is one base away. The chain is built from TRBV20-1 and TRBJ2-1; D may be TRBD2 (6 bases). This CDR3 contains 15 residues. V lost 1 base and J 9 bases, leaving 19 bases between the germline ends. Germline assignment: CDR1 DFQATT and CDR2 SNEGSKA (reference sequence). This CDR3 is CSARAALALGGEQFF. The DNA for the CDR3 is TGCAGTGCTAGAGCGGCCCTAGCTCTCGGGGGTGAGCAGTTCTTC.

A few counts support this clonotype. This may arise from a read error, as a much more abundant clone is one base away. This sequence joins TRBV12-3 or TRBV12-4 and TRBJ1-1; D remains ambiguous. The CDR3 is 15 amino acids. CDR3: CASSLLYGVNTETFF. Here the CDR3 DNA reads TGTGCCAGCAGTTTACTGTATGGTGTGAACACTGAAACTTTCTTT.

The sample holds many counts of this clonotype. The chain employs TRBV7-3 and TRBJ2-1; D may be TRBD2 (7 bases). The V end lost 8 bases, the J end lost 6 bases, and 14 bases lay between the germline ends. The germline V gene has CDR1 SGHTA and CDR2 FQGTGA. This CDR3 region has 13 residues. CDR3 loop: CASGVGGPNEQFF. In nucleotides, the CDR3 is TGTGCCAGCGGTGTGGGGGGGCCCAATGAGCAGTTCTTC.

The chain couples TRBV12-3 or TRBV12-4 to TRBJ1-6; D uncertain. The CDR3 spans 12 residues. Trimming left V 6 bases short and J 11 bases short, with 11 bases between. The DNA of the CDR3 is TGTGCCAGCAGCCCTGATGGGACACCCCTCCACTTT. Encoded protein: CASSPDGTPLHF.

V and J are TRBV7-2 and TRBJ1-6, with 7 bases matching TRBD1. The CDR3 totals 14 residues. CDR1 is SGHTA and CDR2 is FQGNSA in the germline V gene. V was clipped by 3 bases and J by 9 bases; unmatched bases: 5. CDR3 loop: CASSFLTGTSPLHF. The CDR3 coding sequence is TGTGCCAGCAGCTTCCTGACAGGGACTTCACCCCTCCACTTT.

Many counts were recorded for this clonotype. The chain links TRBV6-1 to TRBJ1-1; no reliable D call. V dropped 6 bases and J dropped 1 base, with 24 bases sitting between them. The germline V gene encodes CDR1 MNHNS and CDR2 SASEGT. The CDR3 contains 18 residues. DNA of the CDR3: TGTGCCAGCAGCCCCGAAGTTCTAGGGAGGATCAAGAACACTGAAGCTTTCTTT. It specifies CASSPEVLGRIKNTEAFF.

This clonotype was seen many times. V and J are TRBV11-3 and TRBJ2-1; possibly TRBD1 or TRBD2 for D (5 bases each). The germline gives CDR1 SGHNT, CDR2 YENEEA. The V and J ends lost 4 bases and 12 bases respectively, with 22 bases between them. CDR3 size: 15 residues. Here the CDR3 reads CASSSWNNGLGTQFF. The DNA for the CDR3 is TGTGCCAGCAGCTCGTGGAACAATGGGCTCGGGACGCAGTTCTTC.

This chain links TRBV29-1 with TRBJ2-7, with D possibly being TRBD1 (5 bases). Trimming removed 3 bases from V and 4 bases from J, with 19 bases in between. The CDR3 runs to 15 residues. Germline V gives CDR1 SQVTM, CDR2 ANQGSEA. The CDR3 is CSVEKDGLKGYEQYF. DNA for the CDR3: TGCAGCGTTGAGAAGGACGGGCTAAAGGGGTACGAGCAGTACTTC.

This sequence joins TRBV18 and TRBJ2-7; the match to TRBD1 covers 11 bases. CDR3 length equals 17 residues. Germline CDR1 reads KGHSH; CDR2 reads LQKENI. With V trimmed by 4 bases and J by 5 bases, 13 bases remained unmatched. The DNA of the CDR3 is TGTGCCAGCTCACGATGGACAGGGGGCCTGACTGGGGACGAGCAGTACTTC. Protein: CASSRWTGGLTGDEQYF.

The CDR3 region has the DNA TGTGCCAGCAGCTTAGGGACAGGGATGGGTCAGCCCCAGCATTTT. The encoded protein is CASSLGTGMGQPQHF. J is TRBJ1-5 and V is TRBV7-9, with 8 bases that match TRBD1. The CDR3 is 15 residues long. Looked up from germline, CDR1 is SEHNR and CDR2 is FQNEAQ (reference sequence). The J segment lost 6 bases and the V segment lost 1 base, leaving 5 bases of the junction unmatched.

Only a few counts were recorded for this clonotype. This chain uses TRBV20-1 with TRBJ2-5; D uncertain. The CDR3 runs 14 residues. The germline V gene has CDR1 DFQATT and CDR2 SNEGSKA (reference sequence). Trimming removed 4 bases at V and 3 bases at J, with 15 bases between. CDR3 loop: CSAMRQHREETQYF. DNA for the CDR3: TGCAGTGCTATGCGTCAACATCGGGAAGAGACCCAGTACTTC.

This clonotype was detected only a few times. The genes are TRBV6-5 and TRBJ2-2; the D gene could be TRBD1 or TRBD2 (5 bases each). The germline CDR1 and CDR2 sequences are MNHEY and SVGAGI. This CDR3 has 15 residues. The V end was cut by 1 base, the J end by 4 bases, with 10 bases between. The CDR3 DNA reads TGTGCCAGCAGTTACTACACGAGGGGCACCGGGGAGCTGTTTTTT. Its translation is CASSYYTRGTGELFF.

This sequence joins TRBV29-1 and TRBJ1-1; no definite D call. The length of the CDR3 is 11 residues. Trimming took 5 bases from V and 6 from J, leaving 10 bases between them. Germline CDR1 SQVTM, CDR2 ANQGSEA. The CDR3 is CSVHVWPEAFF. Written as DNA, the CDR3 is TGCAGCGTTCATGTATGGCCTGAAGCTTTCTTT.

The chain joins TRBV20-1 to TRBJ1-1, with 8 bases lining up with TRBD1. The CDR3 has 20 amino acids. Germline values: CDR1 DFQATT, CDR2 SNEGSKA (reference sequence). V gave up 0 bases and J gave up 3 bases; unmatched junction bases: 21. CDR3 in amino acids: CSARDKSRPARGRRHTEAFF. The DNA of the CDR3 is TGCAGTGCTAGAGATAAAAGCCGACCAGCCAGGGGGCGAAGGCACACTGAAGCTTTCTTT.

For the CDR3, the DNA is TGTGCCAGCAGCCGAGGACTAGCGGGAGTATTTTACAATGAGCAGTTCTTC. Translating gives CASSRGLAGVFYNEQFF. The genes are TRBV7-9 and TRBJ2-1, with 13 positions matching TRBD2. J was trimmed by 4 bases and V by 5 bases; bases with no gene match: 8. Looked up from germline, CDR1 is SEHNR and CDR2 is FQNEAQ (reference sequence). The CDR3 totals 17 residues. The whole variable domain, filled in from reference TRBV7-9 and TRBJ2-1, reads DTGVSQNPRHKITKRGQNVTFRCDPISEHNRLYWYRQTLGQGPEFLTYFQNEAQLEKSRLLSDRFSAERPKGSFSTLEIQRTEQGDSAMYLCASSRGLAGVFYNEQFFGPGTRLTVL.

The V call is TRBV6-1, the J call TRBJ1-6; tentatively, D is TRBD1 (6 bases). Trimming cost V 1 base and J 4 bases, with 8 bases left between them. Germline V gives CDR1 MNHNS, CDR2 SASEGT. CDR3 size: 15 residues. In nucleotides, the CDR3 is TGTGCCAGCAGTGAAGTTGACAGGTATAATTCACCCCTCCACTTT. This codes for CASSEVDRYNSPLHF.

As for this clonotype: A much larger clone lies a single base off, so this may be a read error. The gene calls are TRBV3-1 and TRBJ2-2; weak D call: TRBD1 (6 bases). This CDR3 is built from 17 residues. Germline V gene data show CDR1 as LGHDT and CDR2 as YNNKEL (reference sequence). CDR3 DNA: TGTGTCAGCAGCCCACCCGCCCAGGGGCTAATCACCGGGGAGCTGTTTTTT. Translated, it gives CVSSPPAQGLITGELFF. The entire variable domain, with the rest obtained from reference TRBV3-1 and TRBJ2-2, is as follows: DTAVSQTPKYLVTQMGNDKSIKCEQNLGHDTMYWYKQDSKKFLKIMFSYNNKELIINETVPNRFSPKSPDKAHLNLHINSLELGDSAVYFCVSSPPAQGLITGELFFGEGSRLTVL.

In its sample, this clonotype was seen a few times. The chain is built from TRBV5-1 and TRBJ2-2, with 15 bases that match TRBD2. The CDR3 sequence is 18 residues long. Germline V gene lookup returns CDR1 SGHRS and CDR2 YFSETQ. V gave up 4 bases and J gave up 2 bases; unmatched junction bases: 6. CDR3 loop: CASSLGLAGGLNTGELFF. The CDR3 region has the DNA TGCGCCAGCAGCCTGGGACTAGCGGGGGGCCTTAACACCGGGGAGCTGTTTTTT. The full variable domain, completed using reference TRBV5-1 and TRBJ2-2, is KAGVTQTPRYLIKTRGQQVTLSCSPISGHRSVSWYQQTPGQGLQFLFEYFSETQRNKGNFPGRFSGRQFSNSRSEMNVSTLELGDSALYLCASSLGLAGGLNTGELFFGEGSRLTVL.

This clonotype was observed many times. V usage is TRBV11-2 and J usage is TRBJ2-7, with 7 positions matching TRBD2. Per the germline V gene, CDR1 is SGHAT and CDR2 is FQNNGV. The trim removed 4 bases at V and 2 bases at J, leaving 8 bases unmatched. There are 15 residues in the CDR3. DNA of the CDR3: TGTGCCAGCAGCTCAGTGGAGCGGGGCCCCTACGAGCAGTACTTC. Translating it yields CASSSVERGPYEQYF.

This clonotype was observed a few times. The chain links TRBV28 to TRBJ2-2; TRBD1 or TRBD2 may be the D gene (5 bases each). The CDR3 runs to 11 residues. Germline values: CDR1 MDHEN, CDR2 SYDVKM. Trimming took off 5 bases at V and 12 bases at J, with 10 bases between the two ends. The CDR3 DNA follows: TGTGCCAGCAGTGCCCGGGGACAGCTGTTTTTT. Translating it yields CASSARGQLFF.

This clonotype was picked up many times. The CDR3 nucleotides read TGTGCCAGCAGTGAAGGACAGGGAGTGGAGGAGCAGTACTTC. It is translated as CASSEGQGVEEQYF. The rearrangement joins TRBV2 to TRBJ2-7, with 7 bases lining up with TRBD1. This CDR3 has 14 amino acids. Germline V lookup: CDR1 SNHLY, CDR2 FYNNEI. J gave up 7 bases and V 1 base, and 7 bases lay outside the gene matches.